This T cell receptor beta chain came from a study of PD-1 blockade in mismatch repair-deficient tumors. About the research overall: All were previously treated, progressing patients with about 12 mismatch repair-deficient cancer types.

Trimming removed 6 bases from V and 1 base from J, with 3 bases in between. The CDR3 loop spans 11 amino acids. Germline CDR1 reads MGHDK; CDR2 reads SYGVNS. The repertoire was sequenced with immunoSEQ multiplex PCR; TCRdb's copy has only in-frame clones and lacks some. Altogether approximately 100,000 clones are present, about four fifths being singletons, with the ten largest covering about 6.3%. As regards this clone: Its target is unknown.

Study conclusions and caveats: Tumor-resident clones, often absent from pretreatment blood, expanded after pembrolizumab and then contracted.

PCR or immunohistochemistry showed mismatch repair deficiency in every enrolled patient. The TCR-sequenced patients were a few responders to pembrolizumab. This TCR was sampled from an adult with mismatch repair-deficient cancer. The chain joins TRBV25-1 to TRBJ2-5; D gene unclear. This material consisted of peripheral blood, taken 36 weeks after starting pembrolizumab. CDR3 coding DNA: TGTGCCAGCAGAACCCAAGAGACCCAGTACTTC. This translates into CASRTQETQYF.